This TCR beta chain stems from a study of CD8 T cells in ankylosing spondylitis. Germline-derived CDR1 and CDR2 are SQVTM and ANQGSEA. The CDR3 totals 12 residues. Deletions cut 4 bases from V and 2 bases from J, with 9 bases between. In its sample, this clonotype was seen many times. Its antigen is still unknown. From the 5' RACE reads, TCRdb called clonotypes with MiXCR, one entry per CDR3 protein. The sample yields some 840,000 distinct CDR3 sequences, roughly 10% seen once. Study-wide results and limits: A motif in TCR beta, a set of 8 or 9 highly homologous variants, appeared characteristic of ankylosing spondylitis blood. The authors reported significant enrichment of disease-linked clones in matched ankylosing spondylitis synovial fluid.

The sequence derives from a male donor with ankylosing spondylitis. The specimen was blood, either unsorted or a sorted T cell fraction (not recorded which). The chain combines TRBV29-1 with TRBJ2-7; no definite D call. The CDR3 nucleotides are TGCAGCGTTGCTCTCGACGCCTACGAGCAGTACTTC. Protein: CSVALDAYEQYF.